This T cell receptor (beta chain) derives from a study of metastatic and nonmetastatic thyroid tumors. Through MiXCR, TCRdb re-clonotyped the PCR reads. The table lists 6,600 or so clones, around 29% of them singletons. Patients were all untreated before their thyroid surgery. This clone is classed as large. The sample taken for sequencing was adjacent normal tissue. The clonotype comes from a male donor with papillary thyroid cancer or a benign thyroid nodule (not recorded which). Some clones in this sample may be carry-over from other donors' samples.

The CDR3 loop is CASITTEPAYEQYF. DNA of the CDR3: TGTGCCAGCATCACGACGGAGCCGGCCTACGAGCAGTACTTC. The chain carries TRBV6-1 and TRBJ2-7; D is uncertain. The V gene lost 7 bases and the J gene lost 2 bases, with 15 bases spanning the gap. Germline V gene sequence: CDR1 MNHNS, CDR2 SASEGT. The CDR3 runs to 14 residues.